Shown below are 14 T cell receptor beta chains from a single sample sequenced in a study. TCRdb fed the RT-PCR reads into MiXCR, producing one record per CDR3 protein. The repertoire holds about 700,000 distinct CDR3 sequences, about 14% seen once, with about 3.6% in the top ten. The sample comprised memory CD4+ T cells from blood. These receptors all stem from a female donor in good health, serving as a healthy control.

This clonotype has more than one count but fewer than ten. J is TRBJ2-5 and V is TRBV5-1; D unresolved. Per germline, CDR1 SGHRS and CDR2 YFSETQ. Trimming shortened V by 0 bases and J by 1 base, and 13 bases separated the two germline ends. The CDR3 has 16 amino acids. This chain's CDR3 is CASSLGGSNFQETQYF. For the CDR3, the DNA is TGCGCCAGCAGCTTGGGTGGCAGTAATTTCCAAGAGACCCAGTACTTC.

Here the CDR3 DNA reads TGTGCCAGCAGTTTAGGTGGGACAGAACATTCACCCCTCCACTTT. Translating gives CASSLGGTEHSPLHF. The chain employs TRBV12-3 or TRBV12-4 and TRBJ1-6, with 7 bases identical to TRBD1. This CDR3 comprises 15 residues. The junction had 5 bases not matched to a gene; V was cut back by 1 base and J by 8 bases.

This clonotype was observed a handful of times. The chain is built from TRBV5-5 and TRBJ2-6; no clear D gene. This CDR3 comprises 16 residues. CDR1 SGHKS and CDR2 YYEKEE come from the germline V gene (reference sequence). V lost 1 base and J lost 0, with 8 bases in between. This CDR3 is CASSLKVSSGANVLTF. In nucleotides, the CDR3 is TGTGCCAGCAGCTTGAAGGTCAGCTCTGGGGCCAACGTCCTGACTTTC.

This chain joins TRBV28 and TRBJ2-3, with D perhaps TRBD2 (6 bases). The V and J ends lost 6 bases and 4 bases respectively, with 14 bases between them. Germline assignment: CDR1 MDHEN and CDR2 SYDVKM. The CDR3 runs to 14 residues. The CDR3 loop is CASRRAGGPDTQYF. CDR3 DNA: TGTGCCAGCAGGAGGGCAGGAGGGCCAGATACGCAGTATTTT.

The chain employs TRBV18 and TRBJ1-1; D possibly corresponds to TRBD1 (5 bases). The CDR3 contains 14 residues. The V and J ends lost 3 bases and 1 base respectively, with 9 bases between them. CDR1 and CDR2 from the germline V gene are KGHSH and LQKENI. The CDR3, as DNA: TGTGCCAGCTCACCCTTCACAGGGAACACTGAAGCTTTCTTT. It specifies CASSPFTGNTEAFF.

The V gene is TRBV7-3, the J gene TRBJ2-1; a weak D match, TRBD2 (7 bases). V gave up 5 bases and J gave up 13 bases, with 12 bases separating them. Germline V lookup: CDR1 SGHTA, CDR2 FQGTGA. This CDR3 comprises 11 residues. DNA for the CDR3: TGTGCCAGCAGCGAGGGGGGGGCTCAGTTCTTC. This encodes CASSEGGAQFF.

This clonotype has a handful of counts. This sequence joins TRBV18 and TRBJ2-1, with 7 bases identical to TRBD1. The CDR3 has 15 residues. The germline CDR1 and CDR2 sequences are KGHSH and LQKENI. Losses at the gene ends were 3 bases for V and 4 bases for J; bases not matched to a gene: 6. The CDR3 protein is CASSPGTALYNEQFF. The CDR3 DNA follows: TGTGCCAGCTCACCGGGGACAGCACTGTACAATGAGCAGTTCTTC. The whole variable domain, remainder taken from reference TRBV18 and TRBJ2-1, is NAGVMQNPRHLVRRRGQEARLRCSPMKGHSHVYWYRQLPEEGLKFMVYLQKENIIDESGMPKERFSAEFPKEGPSILRIQQVVRGDSAAYFCASSPGTALYNEQFFGPGTRLTVL.

At least ten counts were recorded for this clonotype. The chain uses TRBV4-3 and TRBJ2-5; no firm D call. The CDR3 runs 13 residues. Germline loops: CDR1 LGHNA, CDR2 YSLEER. The V and J ends lost 3 bases and 2 bases respectively, with 7 bases between them. The CDR3 bases are TGCGCCAGCAGCCATGGACCACAAGAGACCCAGTACTTC. Encoded protein: CASSHGPQETQYF.

The V call is TRBV24-1, the J call TRBJ2-5; D is ambiguous. With 7 bases removed from V and 5 bases from J, the gap between germline ends came to 13 bases. Germline CDR1 is KGHDR and CDR2 is SFDVKD. The CDR3 loop spans 13 amino acids. DNA of the CDR3: TGTGCCACCAGCCGGTGGGCAGAGGAGACCCAGTACTTC. Protein: CATSRWAEETQYF.

This clonotype was counted ten times or more. V is TRBV12-3 or TRBV12-4 and J is TRBJ1-5; TRBD1 is a possible D gene (5 bases). The CDR3 is made up of 14 amino acids. V lost 3 bases and J lost 0, with 6 bases in between. The CDR3 DNA reads as TGTGCCAGCAGTTTGCAGGGTAGCAATCAGCCCCAGCATTTT. This codes for CASSLQGSNQPQHF.

This rearrangement joins TRBV20-1 to TRBJ2-2, with 10 positions matching TRBD2. The CDR3 runs 15 residues. With 7 bases clipped from V and 5 bases from J, the junction kept 10 bases outside the gene matches. Looked up from germline, CDR1 is DFQATT and CDR2 is SNEGSKA (reference sequence). This CDR3 is CSVVGAGGPTGELFF. The CDR3 bases are TGCAGTGTGGTCGGAGCGGGAGGGCCGACCGGGGAGCTGTTTTTT.

The chain joins TRBV18 to TRBJ1-1; D not resolved. V gave up 2 bases and J gave up 3 bases, with 10 bases separating them. The length of the CDR3 is 14 residues. CDR1 and CDR2 from the germline V gene are KGHSH and LQKENI. CDR3 sequence reads: CASSPWPSDTEAFF. The DNA for the CDR3 is TGTGCCAGCTCACCATGGCCTTCGGACACTGAAGCTTTCTTT. Using reference TRBV18 and TRBJ1-1 for the parts outside the CDR3, the full variable domain is NAGVMQNPRHLVRRRGQEARLRCSPMKGHSHVYWYRQLPEEGLKFMVYLQKENIIDESGMPKERFSAEFPKEGPSILRIQQVVRGDSAAYFCASSPWPSDTEAFFGQGTRLTVV.

This clonotype was detected many times. V usage is TRBV27 and J usage is TRBJ2-1; 9 nucleotides align to TRBD1. CDR1 is MNHEY, CDR2 SMNVEV, per germline (reference sequence). The CDR3 runs 16 residues. Trimming cost V 5 bases and J 1 base; bases outside gene matches: 6. CDR3 nucleotide sequence: TGTGCCAGCAGTCCGGGACAGGGACGATCCTACAATGAGCAGTTCTTC. Amino acid sequence: CASSPGQGRSYNEQFF.

V usage is TRBV6-6 and J usage is TRBJ2-5; a weak D match, TRBD1 (7 bases). This CDR3 comprises 16 residues. V lost 6 bases to trimming and J lost 5 bases, with 22 bases between them. Germline V lookup: CDR1 MNHNY, CDR2 SVGAGI (reference sequence). CDR3 nucleotides: TGTGCCAGCAGCCGCCCCGGAGGGGGCCAGGGGGAGACCCAGTACTTC. This translates into CASSRPGGGQGETQYF.